This record concerns one TCR beta chain sequence. This table comes from immunoSEQ multiplex PCR, and its TCRdb copy is limited to in-frame clones, with some not included. The sample gives some 400,000 clones, 70% to 90% of which show up once; roughly 2.1% is in the top ten. This record comes from a study of blood T cell repertoires in COVID-19. V dropped 7 bases and J dropped 0 bases, with 8 bases sitting between them. The length of the CDR3 is 13 residues. Germline V gene lookup returns CDR1 SGHRS and CDR2 YFSETQ. This receptor was obtained from a woman aged 60 to 75 with COVID-19, enrolled during active disease. Sequencing was done on a sample of peripheral blood. This sequence joins TRBV5-1 and TRBJ1-5; D is ambiguous. Here the CDR3 DNA reads TGCGCCAGCCGGAGGAGTAGCAATCAGCCCCAGCATTTT. Translation gives CASRRSSNQPQHF.